These T cell receptor beta chains were read from a single sample in a study of identical twins. TCRdb recomputed calls from the 5' RACE reads with MiXCR, one row per CDR3 protein. The sample records 250,000 or so distinct CDR3 sequences, approximately 8.3% being singletons. This same sample was also part of a study on yellow fever vaccine responses in identical twins.

The specimen sequenced was CD8+ T cells sorted from blood. Receptors were obtained from a young woman in good health. Each CDR3 is given with its conserved first and last residue. The D gene is left open where the match is weak. Clone size, where shown, is once, few, many, or a class for clones that have expanded.

CDR3 | DNA | size | D | J | V
CASSSRLLAGGLYEQFF | TGTGCCAGCAGCTCAAGGCTACTAGCGGGGGGTCTGTATGAGCAGTTCTTC | many | TRBD2 | TRBJ2-1 | TRBV11-2
CAVGTGVSNTGELFF | TGTGCCGTCGGGACAGGGGTCTCGAACACCGGGGAGCTGTTTTTT | few | TRBD1 | TRBJ2-2 | TRBV19
CAGRWRAYNEQFF | TGTGCCGGCCGATGGAGGGCCTACAATGAGCAGTTCTTC | NA | NA | TRBJ2-1 | TRBV30
CASSYEVPGGFYTGELFF | TGTGCCAGCAGTTACGAGGTTCCGGGAGGCTTTTACACCGGGGAGCTGTTTTTT | few | TRBD2 | TRBJ2-2 | TRBV6-2/TRBV6-3
CASSPPPGLAGDSEQFF | TGTGCCAGCTCACCACCACCGGGACTAGCGGGGGATAGTGAGCAGTTCTTC | NA | TRBD2 | TRBJ2-1 | TRBV18
CASSQEPAGGSQYF | TGCGCCAGCAGCCAAGAGCCAGCGGGGGGATCTCAGTACTTC | NA | TRBD2 | TRBJ2-4 | TRBV4-3
CASSSPTFSYEQYF | TGTGCCAGCAGTTCTCCGACATTCTCCTACGAGCAGTACTTC | many | NA | TRBJ2-7 | TRBV12-3/TRBV12-4
CASSLGGVNEQFF | TGTGCCAGCAGTTTGGGAGGGGTCAATGAGCAGTTCTTC | many | TRBD2 | TRBJ2-1 | TRBV6-2/TRBV6-3
CAWTAGTGDYEQYF | TGTGCCTGGACCGCCGGAACGGGAGACTACGAGCAGTACTTC | NA | NA | TRBJ2-7 | TRBV30
CASSGAGQYF | TGTGCCAGCAGCGGGGCCGGGCAGTACTTC | few | NA | TRBJ2-7 | TRBV2
CASSLIRLAGAMQFF | TGTGCCAGCAGCTTGATCCGACTAGCGGGGGCCATGCAGTTCTTC | NA | TRBD2 | TRBJ2-1 | TRBV5-6
CASSWVAGGVYEQYF | TGTGCCAGCAGTTGGGTGGCGGGGGGAGTCTACGAGCAGTACTTC | few | TRBD2 | TRBJ2-7 | TRBV28
CACQRSSYNEQFF | TGTGCCTGCCAGCGGTCCAGCTACAATGAGCAGTTCTTC | few | NA | TRBJ2-1 | TRBV30
CASTAGTQDYNEQFF | TGTGCCAGCACCGCAGGAACGCAGGACTACAATGAGCAGTTCTTC | few | NA | TRBJ2-1 | TRBV9
CASSSTGWYEQYF | TGTGCCAGCAGTTCCACCGGGTGGTACGAGCAGTACTTC | few | NA | TRBJ2-7 | TRBV27
CASSSGYENIQYF | TGTGCCAGCAGTTCTGGGTATGAAAACATTCAGTACTTC | NA | NA | TRBJ2-4 | TRBV27
CASSFASSYEQYF | TGTGCCAGCAGTTTCGCGAGTTCCTACGAGCAGTACTTC | many | NA | TRBJ2-7 | TRBV12-3/TRBV12-4
CASSQLGEYEQYF | TGTGCCAGCAGCCAACTGGGAGAGTACGAGCAGTACTTC | many | NA | TRBJ2-7 | TRBV14
CATSGGARHGVFF | TGTGCCACTTCGGGCGGGGCTCGACATGGGGTGTTTTTT | NA | NA | TRBJ2-2 | TRBV11-2
CASSKSEGVNADTQYF | TGTGCCAGCAGCAAATCCGAGGGGGTAAATGCAGATACGCAGTATTTT | few | NA | TRBJ2-3 | TRBV21-1
CASSEADRSFGNTEAFF | TGTGCCAGCAGCGAAGCCGACAGGTCGTTTGGGAACACTGAAGCTTTCTTT | NA | NA | TRBJ1-1 | TRBV7-9
CASSLGSGESEGELFF | TGTGCCAGCAGCTTGGGGTCTGGTGAAAGCGAGGGGGAGCTGTTTTTT | few | NA | TRBJ2-2 | TRBV7-9
CASSSYDRGVYNEQFF | TGTGCCAGCAGTTCGTATGACAGGGGGGTTTACAATGAGCAGTTCTTC | few | TRBD1 | TRBJ2-1 | TRBV28
CASKLEKGGRGEAFF | TGTGCCAGCAAATTAGAAAAGGGGGGGCGCGGTGAAGCTTTCTTT | many | NA | TRBJ1-1 | TRBV12-3/TRBV12-4
CASSSPDPISGTQYF | TGTGCCAGCAGCTCGCCCGACCCCATCTCTGGTACGCAGTATTTT | NA | NA | TRBJ2-3 | TRBV27
CASSSLRGNEQYF | TGCGCCAGCAGCTCTCTTCGGGGGAACGAGCAGTACTTC | many | NA | TRBJ2-7 | TRBV5-1
CSVRTSGSYEQYF | TGCAGCGTGCGGACTAGCGGATCCTACGAGCAGTACTTC | many | TRBD2 | TRBJ2-7 | TRBV29-1
CSAGTSVGTDTQYF | TGCAGTGCTGGCACTAGCGTAGGCACAGATACGCAGTATTTT | few | TRBD2 | TRBJ2-3 | TRBV20-1
CASSPRREREQDEQFF | TGTGCCAGCAGCCCTCGCCGTGAGCGGGAGCAGGATGAGCAGTTCTTC | NA | TRBD2 | TRBJ2-1 | TRBV7-9
CASSGGGFGDTQYF | TGTGCCAGCAGCGGCGGGGGATTTGGAGATACGCAGTATTTT | few | TRBD2 | TRBJ2-3 | TRBV9
CASNYRGRRETQYF | TGTGCCAGCAATTACAGGGGGCGCCGGGAGACCCAGTACTTC | once | NA | TRBJ2-5 | TRBV21-1
CSARLLDRVYEQYF | TGCAGTGCTAGACTTTTGGACAGGGTCTACGAGCAGTACTTC | many | TRBD1 | TRBJ2-7 | TRBV20-1
CASSRGNIQYF | TGTGCCAGCAGCAGGGGTAACATTCAGTACTTC | few | NA | TRBJ2-4 | TRBV14
CATSDLQSPNTGELFF | TGTGCCACCAGTGATTTGCAAAGTCCGAACACCGGGGAGCTGTTTTTT | few | NA | TRBJ2-2 | TRBV24-1
CASSMEGGNQPQHF | TGTGCCAGCAGCATGGAGGGAGGCAATCAGCCCCAGCATTTT | NA | NA | TRBJ1-5 | TRBV7-9
CASSFTGTEIRPQHF | TGTGCCAGCAGCTTCACAGGGACTGAGATCAGGCCCCAGCATTTT | NA | NA | TRBJ1-5 | TRBV11-2
CASRFTGYTYEQYF | TGTGCCAGCAGATTTACAGGGTACACCTACGAGCAGTACTTC | NA | NA | TRBJ2-7 | TRBV6-1
CSARRDDRFSSYKQYF | TGCAGTGCTCGAAGGGATGACAGGTTTTCGTCCTACAAGCAGTACTTC | NA | NA | TRBJ2-7 | TRBV20-1
CSARDRMNTEAFF | TGCAGTGCTAGAGATCGAATGAACACTGAAGCTTTCTTT | NA | NA | TRBJ1-1 | TRBV20-1
CASSPTMF | TGTGCCAGCAGTCCTACTATGTTT | many | NA | TRBJ1-1 | TRBV12-3/TRBV12-4
CASSGFQSSYNEQFF | TGTGCCAGCAGTGGTTTCCAAAGCTCCTACAATGAGCAGTTCTTC | NA | NA | TRBJ2-1 | TRBV2
CARVLADTQYF | TGTGCCAGGGTGTTGGCAGATACGCAGTATTTT | few | NA | TRBJ2-3 | TRBV3-1
CASSTRRGMGTGELFF | TGTGCCAGCAGTACTCGCAGAGGAATGGGCACCGGGGAGCTGTTTTTT | few | NA | TRBJ2-2 | TRBV28
CASSEGTGQVGYGYTF | TGTGCCAGCAGTGAAGGGACGGGCCAGGTGGGCTATGGCTACACCTTC | NA | NA | TRBJ1-2 | TRBV2
CASSSTDYEQYF | TGTGCCAGCAGTTCGACAGACTACGAGCAGTACTTC | NA | NA | TRBJ2-7 | TRBV27
CASSLSLRQTIGLITGELFF | TGTGCCAGCAGCTTATCGTTGAGACAGACTATAGGGCTAATCACCGGGGAGCTGTTTTTT | many | NA | TRBJ2-2 | TRBV7-2
CASSLTALGLHKNIQYF | TGTGCCAGCAGTCTGACAGCCCTGGGGCTTCACAAAAACATTCAGTACTTC | NA | NA | TRBJ2-4 | TRBV27
CASSLGLRGGEQYF | TGTGCCAGCAGTTTAGGCCTGCGCGGGGGTGAGCAGTACTTC | NA | TRBD2 | TRBJ2-7 | TRBV12-3/TRBV12-4
CASSQGEGSGNSPLHF | TGCGCCAGCAGCCAGGGCGAGGGTTCGGGTAATTCACCCCTCCACTTT | few | NA | TRBJ1-6 | TRBV4-1
CASSLAGVGTYEQYF | TGCGCCAGCAGCCTAGCGGGAGTGGGGACCTACGAGCAGTACTTC | many | TRBD2 | TRBJ2-7 | TRBV4-3
CSVEVAGANVLTF | TGCAGCGTTGAAGTTGCTGGGGCCAACGTCCTGACTTTC | NA | NA | TRBJ2-6 | TRBV29-1
CASSLGPMARGAFF | TGTGCCAGCAGTTTAGGGCCCATGGCGCGAGGGGCTTTCTTT | NA | NA | TRBJ1-1 | TRBV12-3/TRBV12-4
CTTTNSWETQYF | TGCACTACCACAAACTCGTGGGAGACCCAGTACTTC | few | NA | TRBJ2-5 | TRBV28